Here is one T cell receptor beta chain with its context. Germline V gene lookup returns CDR1 SGHNT and CDR2 YENEEA. Trimming removed 3 bases from V and 11 bases from J, with 20 bases in between. The CDR3 extends over 15 amino acids. The data were obtained in a study of PD-L1 blockade in urothelial cancer. For the study at large: In the patient group, twenty-five of 29 were males with bladder-origin urothelial cancer.

The study quantified FFPE tumor DNA with amplified housekeeping genes. Sequencing was performed with immunoSEQ multiplex PCR; in TCRdb, only in-frame clones are kept and a portion is missing. The table records just over 35,000 clones, about a third of them present only once. The sample here was tumor tissue, taken before atezolizumab (anti-PD-L1) treatment. The V call is TRBV11-3, the J call TRBJ2-1, with D possibly being TRBD1 or TRBD2 (8 bases each). The sequence came from a man aged 60 to 69 with urothelial cancer. DNA for the CDR3: TGTGCCAGCAGCTTGGACGGGGGGGGACAGGTGAAGCAGTTCTTC. Translated, it gives CASSLDGGGQVKQFF.